These T cell receptor beta chains were read from a single sample in a study of cytomegalovirus exposure and HLA in healthy donors. The table came from immunoSEQ multiplex PCR; TCRdb's copy has only in-frame clones and leaves some out. Of under 200,000 clones listed, approximately 78% were seen once; the top ten hold about 0.77%. The sequencing input was PBMCs. The receptors shown here come from a woman aged 18-29 years in good health and CMV-seronegative. CDR3s include the opening cysteine and the closing phenylalanine or tryptophan.

>TRBV7-9
CASSFSDQPQHF
>TRBV6-5
CASRQGNQPQHF
>TRBV5-1
CASSPRGDQPQHF
>TRBV21-1
CASSIRAEGRGGGYTF
>TRBV27
CASSLSGLAGLYEQYF
>TRBV7-9
CASSGQGVVKLFF
>TRBV10-3
CAIKSSLAGVGETQYF
>TRBV28
CASNAGLSYEQYF
>TRBV7-2
CASSSPLAGRRDYEQYF
>TRBV5-1
CASSLASDQETQYF
>TRBV11-2
CASSPRGQLVAREQYF
>TRBV12-5
CASGPPSGIRDTQYF
>TRBV28
CASRGQRLLLAKNIQYF
>TRBV6-1
CASSEALPSGRGEQFF
>TRBV29-1
CSVEEGAGNEQFF
>TRBV7-9
CSSSLPAGAVSSNEQFF
>TRBV30
CAWKSTEAGDTGELFF
>TRBV28
CASSPPGSYSGANVLTF
>TRBV18
CASSKPGTGTGGLRGTEAFF
>TRBV12-5
CASAGYPYEQYF
>TRBV27
CASSLSGGGRYEQYF
>TRBV28
CASSLPSGQGWDEQFF
>TRBV4-2
CASSQHKRQGYEQYF
>TRBV19
CASSSWTGLADNSPLHF
>TRBV18
CASSLVLAADTQYF
>TRBV11-2
CASSLVAGWNNEKLFF
>TRBV5-4
CASSPPFQTGELFF
>TRBV13
CASSLGTPGTKSSYEQYF
>TRBV28
CASSEIAGEGDGANVLTF
>TRBV19
CASSMAASGRGDNEQFF
>TRBV7-9
CASSLGDRDNEKLFF
>TRBV28
CASIGGDTLAKNIQYF
>TRBV5-1
CASSLSLAYRGDYEQYF
>TRBV6-5
CASSYTGSANEKLFF
>TRBV5-1
CASSLGLFSYEQYF
>TRBV5-1
CASSPTLRVTGTEAFF
>TRBV7-9
CASSLGPLGGPGNTIYF
>TRBV4-1
CASSQDPGEGYGYTF
>TRBV7-2
CASSLSGFADTQYF
>TRBV6-5
CASSGAGGLREQFF
>TRBV5-5
CASSLDLQVYEQYF
>TRBV4-3
CASSSDPGPGSYEQYF
>TRBV6-5
CASKRDRDHGYTF
>TRBV6-1
CASYGTGMRQPQHF
>TRBV6-1
CASSSPSGKNIQYF
>TRBV6-1
CASSGQGNTEAFF
>TRBV2
CASSRTSGPYEQYF
>TRBV7-8
CASSSQQGAGSTEAFF
>TRBV7-2
CASSLAAEQYF
>TRBV5-1
CASTGPNTEAFF
>TRBV28
CASSSRLAGKDTQYF
>TRBV5-6
CASSLDSLIYEQYF